The clone carrying this T cell receptor (beta chain) was seen a handful of times. This record comes from a study of T-cell memory formation after mild COVID-19. TCRdb processed the 5' RACE reads anew with MiXCR; each CDR3 protein has one entry. The repertoire consists of under 300,000 distinct CDR3 sequences, with 8.2% occurring once and the leading ten covering around a fifth. With V trimmed by 4 bases and J by 7 bases, 6 bases remained unmatched. From germline, CDR1 is LNHNV and CDR2 YYDKDF (reference sequence). This CDR3 comprises 15 residues. The sample consisted of PBMCs or a T cell subset sorted from them (not recorded which). The receptor comes from a man younger than 35 who had mild COVID-19 (a few samples of this study predate the infection). Cell type and time point are not known. J is TRBJ2-1 and V is TRBV15; TRBD2 aligns across 11 bases. DNA of the CDR3: TGTGCCACCAGCATTAGCGGGGGGGCCAGGAATGAGCAGTTCTTC. Protein: CATSISGGARNEQFF.